This is a list of T cell receptor beta chains from one sample in a study of response to subunit inactivated influenza vaccine. TCRdb passed the RT-PCR reads through MiXCR, listing each CDR3 protein once. The data contain about 240,000 distinct CDR3 sequences, 9.5% to 15% of them singletons. Sequences were derived from non-naive T cells sorted from PBMCs, sampled 14 to 15 days before vaccination. These receptors originate from a man in his fifties who received an inactivated influenza vaccine. Each CDR3 is given with its conserved first and last residue. A D gene is named only where the DNA matches it firmly. For some rows the clone size is stated as once, few or many, or as a class when expanded; others skip it.

clone_size: few
j_call: TRBJ1-6
cdr3_length: 13
v_call: TRBV10-3
d_call: .
cdr3_aa: CAIRMDGYSPLHF
cdr3_nt: TGTGCCATCAGAATGGACGGTTATTCACCCCTCCACTTT

clone_size: .
j_call: TRBJ2-2
cdr3_length: 12
v_call: TRBV7-3
d_call: .
cdr3_aa: CASSPDRGELFF
cdr3_nt: TGTGCCAGCAGCCCGGACCGAGGGGAGCTGTTTTTT

clone_size: many
j_call: TRBJ2-1
cdr3_length: 15
v_call: TRBV7-2
d_call: TRBD2
cdr3_aa: CASSLTSGGVNEQFF
cdr3_nt: TGTGCCAGCAGCCTAACTAGCGGGGGGGTCAATGAGCAGTTCTTC

clone_size: few
j_call: TRBJ2-3
cdr3_length: 15
v_call: TRBV5-1
d_call: .
cdr3_aa: CASSLNVAPADTQYF
cdr3_nt: TGCGCCAGCAGCTTAAACGTTGCGCCAGCGGATACGCAGTATTTT

clone_size: many
j_call: TRBJ2-3
cdr3_length: 14
v_call: TRBV6-1
d_call: TRBD1
cdr3_aa: CASRTGTARDTQYF
cdr3_nt: TGTGCCAGCAGGACCGGGACAGCCCGAGATACGCAGTATTTT

clone_size: few
j_call: TRBJ1-5
cdr3_length: 13
v_call: TRBV15
d_call: TRBD1
cdr3_aa: CATAGTGSQPQHF
cdr3_nt: TGTGCCACCGCCGGGACAGGGTCGCAGCCCCAGCATTTT

clone_size: .
j_call: TRBJ1-3
cdr3_length: 13
v_call: TRBV13
d_call: .
cdr3_aa: CASSRDHANTIYF
cdr3_nt: TGTGCCAGCAGCCGGGACCACGCAAACACCATATATTTT

clone_size: many
j_call: TRBJ1-1
cdr3_length: 17
v_call: TRBV4-1
d_call: .
cdr3_aa: CASSQDRGNLANTEAFF
cdr3_nt: TGCGCCAGCAGCCAAGATCGGGGCAATCTGGCAAACACTGAAGCTTTCTTT

clone_size: few
j_call: TRBJ1-5
cdr3_length: 13
v_call: TRBV12-3/TRBV12-4
d_call: .
cdr3_aa: CASRAVSNQPQHF
cdr3_nt: TGTGCCAGCAGGGCAGTTAGCAATCAGCCCCAGCATTTT

clone_size: .
j_call: TRBJ2-5
cdr3_length: 17
v_call: TRBV6-5
d_call: TRBD2
cdr3_aa: CASSYSWDYKQQETQYF
cdr3_nt: TGTGCCAGCAGTTACTCGTGGGACTACAAGCAGCAAGAGACCCAGTACTTC

clone_size: .
j_call: TRBJ1-5
cdr3_length: 15
v_call: TRBV6-1
d_call: .
cdr3_aa: CASSEALRGNQPQHF
cdr3_nt: TGTGCCAGCAGTGAAGCGCTACGGGGCAATCAGCCCCAGCATTTT

clone_size: few
j_call: TRBJ2-3
cdr3_length: 17
v_call: TRBV27
d_call: TRBD2
cdr3_aa: CASSTLSGRRGWDTQYF
cdr3_nt: TGTGCCAGCAGTACCCTGAGCGGGAGGCGAGGATGGGATACGCAGTATTTT

clone_size: .
j_call: TRBJ2-7
cdr3_length: 17
v_call: TRBV7-9
d_call: TRBD2
cdr3_aa: CASSFRTSLTSSYEQYF
cdr3_nt: TGTGCCAGCAGCTTTAGGACTAGCTTAACATCCTCCTACGAGCAGTACTTC

clone_size: .
j_call: TRBJ1-6
cdr3_length: 15
v_call: TRBV6-1
d_call: .
cdr3_aa: CASSEEDGKNSPLHF
cdr3_nt: TGTGCCAGCAGTGAAGAGGACGGAAAAAATTCACCCCTCCACTTT

clone_size: few
j_call: TRBJ1-1
cdr3_length: 13
v_call: TRBV15
d_call: .
cdr3_aa: CATRIGQNTEAFF
cdr3_nt: TGTGCCACCAGAATCGGACAGAACACTGAAGCTTTCTTT

clone_size: many
j_call: TRBJ2-5
cdr3_length: 13
v_call: TRBV5-6
d_call: .
cdr3_aa: CASSIGMGETQYF
cdr3_nt: TGTGCCAGCAGCATCGGAATGGGCGAGACCCAGTACTTC

clone_size: many
j_call: TRBJ2-7
cdr3_length: 13
v_call: TRBV28
d_call: .
cdr3_aa: CASTSGVNYEQYF
cdr3_nt: TGTGCCAGCACTTCAGGGGTGAACTACGAGCAGTACTTC

clone_size: many
j_call: TRBJ2-7
cdr3_length: 13
v_call: TRBV29-1
d_call: TRBD1
cdr3_aa: CSVRDRGRLGQYF
cdr3_nt: TGCAGCGTCAGGGACAGGGGGCGGCTTGGGCAGTACTTC

clone_size: many
j_call: TRBJ1-2
cdr3_length: 12
v_call: TRBV12-3/TRBV12-4
d_call: .
cdr3_aa: CASSLGGKGYTF
cdr3_nt: TGTGCCAGCAGTTTAGGGGGGAAAGGCTACACCTTC

clone_size: many
j_call: TRBJ2-6
cdr3_length: 19
v_call: TRBV18
d_call: .
cdr3_aa: CASSPRIPGQTSGANVLTF
cdr3_nt: TGTGCCAGCTCACCAAGGATACCAGGACAGACCTCTGGGGCCAACGTCCTGACTTTC

clone_size: many
j_call: TRBJ2-7
cdr3_length: 14
v_call: TRBV5-1
d_call: .
cdr3_aa: CASSLTYGAYEQYF
cdr3_nt: TGCGCCAGCAGCTTGACTTACGGCGCCTACGAGCAGTACTTC

clone_size: many
j_call: TRBJ2-7
cdr3_length: 16
v_call: TRBV14
d_call: .
cdr3_aa: CASSPPAIGENYEQYF
cdr3_nt: TGTGCCAGCAGCCCCCCCGCTATTGGAGAAAACTACGAGCAGTACTTC

clone_size: many
j_call: TRBJ2-2
cdr3_length: 16
v_call: TRBV28
d_call: TRBD1
cdr3_aa: CASDGAGTGNTGELFF
cdr3_nt: TGTGCCAGCGACGGGGCCGGGACAGGGAACACCGGGGAGCTGTTTTTT

clone_size: .
j_call: TRBJ2-7
cdr3_length: 12
v_call: TRBV13
d_call: .
cdr3_aa: CASSLMFHEQYF
cdr3_nt: TGTGCCAGCAGCTTAATGTTTCACGAGCAGTACTTC

clone_size: few
j_call: TRBJ2-7
cdr3_length: 14
v_call: TRBV11-2
d_call: TRBD1
cdr3_aa: CASSLGDRGGEQYF
cdr3_nt: TGTGCCAGCAGCTTAGGGGACAGGGGAGGCGAGCAGTACTTC

clone_size: .
j_call: TRBJ2-6
cdr3_length: 15
v_call: TRBV6-2/TRBV6-3
d_call: .
cdr3_aa: CASSYPMDGANVLTF
cdr3_nt: TGTGCCAGCAGTTACCCCATGGATGGGGCCAACGTCCTGACTTTC

clone_size: many
j_call: TRBJ2-7
cdr3_length: 14
v_call: TRBV7-9
d_call: TRBD2
cdr3_aa: CASSPRLAGGEQYF
cdr3_nt: TGTGCCAGCAGCCCAAGACTAGCGGGAGGCGAGCAGTACTTC

clone_size: many
j_call: TRBJ2-1
cdr3_length: 14
v_call: TRBV28
d_call: TRBD2
cdr3_aa: CASSLGGDYNEQFF
cdr3_nt: TGTGCCAGCAGTTTAGGGGGGGACTACAATGAGCAGTTCTTC

clone_size: many
j_call: TRBJ2-7
cdr3_length: 13
v_call: TRBV6-2/TRBV6-3
d_call: .
cdr3_aa: CASKNRKGYEQYF
cdr3_nt: TGTGCCAGCAAGAATCGGAAAGGCTACGAGCAGTACTTC

clone_size: few
j_call: TRBJ1-1
cdr3_length: 17
v_call: TRBV15
d_call: TRBD1
cdr3_aa: CATSSPGTGLWRAEAFF
cdr3_nt: TGTGCCACCAGCAGCCCAGGGACAGGACTATGGAGGGCTGAAGCTTTCTTT

clone_size: .
j_call: TRBJ2-3
cdr3_length: 16
v_call: TRBV27
d_call: TRBD2
cdr3_aa: CASSPIVQRGANTQYF
cdr3_nt: TGTGCCAGCAGTCCAATAGTCCAGCGGGGGGCGAATACGCAGTATTTT

clone_size: few
j_call: TRBJ2-1
cdr3_length: 13
v_call: TRBV14
d_call: .
cdr3_aa: CASSQVNRAEQFF
cdr3_nt: TGTGCCAGCAGCCAAGTTAACCGGGCTGAGCAGTTCTTC

clone_size: many
j_call: TRBJ2-5
cdr3_length: 14
v_call: TRBV11-2
d_call: .
cdr3_aa: CASSSMVFQETQYF
cdr3_nt: TGTGCCAGCAGCTCAATGGTCTTCCAAGAGACCCAGTACTTC

clone_size: few
j_call: TRBJ2-1
cdr3_length: 13
v_call: TRBV11-2
d_call: .
cdr3_aa: CASSLGAASEQFF
cdr3_nt: TGTGCCAGCAGCTTAGGGGCAGCGTCTGAGCAGTTCTTC

clone_size: .
j_call: TRBJ2-3
cdr3_length: 16
v_call: TRBV20-1
d_call: TRBD1
cdr3_aa: CSAKGRPDRDPDTQYF
cdr3_nt: TGCAGTGCTAAAGGCAGGCCTGACAGGGATCCGGATACGCAGTATTTT

clone_size: many
j_call: TRBJ1-5
cdr3_length: 13
v_call: TRBV7-9
d_call: .
cdr3_aa: CASSLAETAPQHF
cdr3_nt: TGTGCCAGCAGCTTAGCGGAAACCGCGCCCCAGCATTTT

clone_size: .
j_call: TRBJ2-1
cdr3_length: 15
v_call: TRBV28
d_call: .
cdr3_aa: CASSSGRTGKGEQFF
cdr3_nt: TGTGCCAGCAGCTCAGGCAGGACCGGGAAGGGTGAGCAGTTCTTC

clone_size: few
j_call: TRBJ2-3
cdr3_length: 13
v_call: TRBV12-3/TRBV12-4
d_call: TRBD2
cdr3_aa: CASRGLSTDTQYF
cdr3_nt: TGTGCCAGCAGGGGACTAAGCACAGATACGCAGTATTTT

clone_size: few
j_call: TRBJ1-1
cdr3_length: 14
v_call: TRBV12-3/TRBV12-4
d_call: TRBD1
cdr3_aa: CASSRKHRGGEAFF
cdr3_nt: TGTGCCAGCAGCCGGAAACACAGGGGGGGAGAAGCTTTCTTT

clone_size: many
j_call: TRBJ2-2
cdr3_length: 12
v_call: TRBV12-3/TRBV12-4
d_call: .
cdr3_aa: CASSTNTGELFF
cdr3_nt: TGTGCCAGCAGCACGAACACCGGGGAGCTGTTTTTT

clone_size: .
j_call: TRBJ1-5
cdr3_length: 14
v_call: TRBV7-9
d_call: TRBD1
cdr3_aa: CASSLGQSDQPQHF
cdr3_nt: TGTGCCAGCAGCTTGGGACAGTCGGATCAGCCCCAGCATTTT

clone_size: .
j_call: TRBJ2-5
cdr3_length: 14
v_call: TRBV2
d_call: .
cdr3_aa: CASEIGGAEGTQYF
cdr3_nt: TGTGCCAGCGAGATTGGGGGGGCAGAAGGGACCCAGTACTTC

clone_size: .
j_call: TRBJ2-7
cdr3_length: 18
v_call: TRBV20-1
d_call: TRBD2
cdr3_aa: CSATGTSGRAKHSYEQYF
cdr3_nt: TGCAGTGCTACCGGGACTAGCGGGAGGGCCAAACACTCCTACGAGCAGTACTTC

clone_size: once
j_call: TRBJ2-3
cdr3_length: 14
v_call: TRBV28
d_call: .
cdr3_aa: CASSFGSSTDTQYF
cdr3_nt: TGTGCCAGCAGTTTCGGCAGTAGCACAGATACGCAGTATTTT

clone_size: many
j_call: TRBJ2-1
cdr3_length: 16
v_call: TRBV5-1
d_call: TRBD2
cdr3_aa: CASSLSGGLPYNEQFF
cdr3_nt: TGCGCCAGCAGCCTAAGCGGGGGCCTCCCCTACAATGAGCAGTTCTTC

clone_size: few
j_call: TRBJ2-1
cdr3_length: 15
v_call: TRBV11-2
d_call: TRBD2
cdr3_aa: CASSLLSGGASEQFF
cdr3_nt: TGTGCCAGCAGCTTATTAAGCGGGGGGGCGAGTGAGCAGTTCTTC

clone_size: .
j_call: TRBJ2-7
cdr3_length: 16
v_call: TRBV5-1
d_call: .
cdr3_aa: CASSRRGGGGPREQYF
cdr3_nt: TGCGCCAGCAGCCGCAGGGGAGGGGGAGGCCCCCGCGAGCAGTACTTC

clone_size: many
j_call: TRBJ1-5
cdr3_length: 14
v_call: TRBV18
d_call: .
cdr3_aa: CASSPGFGNQPQHF
cdr3_nt: TGTGCCAGCTCACCAGGGTTCGGCAATCAGCCCCAGCATTTT

clone_size: many
j_call: TRBJ2-7
cdr3_length: 13
v_call: TRBV14
d_call: .
cdr3_aa: CASSRQVLDEQYF
cdr3_nt: TGTGCCAGCAGCCGACAAGTTCTCGACGAGCAGTACTTC

clone_size: many
j_call: TRBJ1-6
cdr3_length: 15
v_call: TRBV7-2
d_call: TRBD1
cdr3_aa: CASSLRQGGNSPLHF
cdr3_nt: TGTGCCAGCAGCTTAAGGCAGGGGGGTAATTCACCCCTCCACTTT

clone_size: .
j_call: TRBJ2-3
cdr3_length: 17
v_call: TRBV18
d_call: TRBD1
cdr3_aa: CASSPSRGGRNTDTQYF
cdr3_nt: TGTGCCAGCTCACCTTCAAGAGGGGGCCGGAACACAGATACGCAGTATTTT

clone_size: few
j_call: TRBJ2-7
cdr3_length: 15
v_call: TRBV6-2/TRBV6-3
d_call: TRBD1
cdr3_aa: CASTDRGEDSYEQYF
cdr3_nt: TGTGCCAGCACCGACAGGGGGGAGGATTCCTACGAGCAGTACTTC

clone_size: many
j_call: TRBJ2-7
cdr3_length: 16
v_call: TRBV20-1
d_call: .
cdr3_aa: CSAREISRRGHNEQYF
cdr3_nt: TGCAGTGCTAGAGAAATCTCAAGGAGGGGCCACAACGAGCAGTACTTC

clone_size: many
j_call: TRBJ2-3
cdr3_length: 12
v_call: TRBV29-1
d_call: .
cdr3_aa: CSGRQATDTQYF
cdr3_nt: TGCAGCGGTAGACAGGCCACAGATACGCAGTATTTT

clone_size: .
j_call: TRBJ1-6
cdr3_length: 14
v_call: TRBV5-1
d_call: TRBD1
cdr3_aa: CASSWDRAGSPLHF
cdr3_nt: TGCGCCAGCAGCTGGGACAGGGCAGGGTCACCCCTCCACTTT

clone_size: few
j_call: TRBJ2-5
cdr3_length: 15
v_call: TRBV27
d_call: .
cdr3_aa: CASSPNTGNPETQYF
cdr3_nt: TGTGCCAGCAGTCCGAATACCGGGAACCCAGAGACCCAGTACTTC

clone_size: few
j_call: TRBJ1-5
cdr3_length: 13
v_call: TRBV9
d_call: .
cdr3_aa: CASSVVEGGPQHF
cdr3_nt: TGTGCCAGCAGCGTAGTTGAGGGCGGGCCCCAGCATTTT

clone_size: .
j_call: TRBJ2-7
cdr3_length: 13
v_call: TRBV7-9
d_call: .
cdr3_aa: CASSLRLGYEQYF
cdr3_nt: TGTGCCAGCAGCTTAAGGCTGGGTTACGAGCAGTACTTC